Below are 18 T cell receptor beta chains sequenced from a single sample in a study of T-cell reconstitution after alpha-beta-depleted transplantation in children. TCRbeta library construction was performed incorporating unique molecular identifiers. TCRdb called the PCR reads again in MiXCR, with one record for every CDR3 protein. Altogether 700,000 to 950,000 distinct CDR3 sequences are present, under 20% being singletons, with the ten largest covering about 4.6%. This sample comprised PBMCs, mostly from graft donor cells, obtained 360 days after TCRalphabeta/CD19-depleted stem cell transplant. Source of these receptors: a male patient between 10 and 17 years old who had a stem cell transplant for acute lymphoblastic leukemia, so the T cells may come from the graft donor.

This clonotype was recorded many times. The chain couples TRBV20-1 to TRBJ2-7, with TRBD2 as a possible D gene (6 bases). V lost 6 bases and J lost 0, with 18 bases in between. The CDR3 is 15 amino acids. CDR1 DFQATT and CDR2 SNEGSKA come from the germline V gene (reference sequence). Written as DNA, the CDR3 is TGCAGTGCCCCCTCTACTAGCAGCAACTCCTACGAGCAGTACTTC. Its translation: CSAPSTSSNSYEQYF.

Only a few counts were recorded for this clonotype. Here the CDR3 reads CASSFVAGKTDTQYF. The CDR3 nucleotides read TGCGCCAGCAGCTTCGTAGCGGGAAAAACAGATACGCAGTATTTT. J is TRBJ2-3 and V is TRBV5-1; 8 nucleotides match TRBD2. This CDR3 comprises 15 residues. After removal of 2 bases from V and 3 bases from J, the junction contained 5 bases not matched to a gene. Germline V gene data show CDR1 as SGHRS and CDR2 as YFSETQ.

This clonotype was observed a few times. V usage is TRBV20-1 and J usage is TRBJ2-7; TRBD1 matches at 8 bases. This CDR3 is 13 amino acids long. With V trimmed by 6 bases and J by 0 bases, 4 bases remained unmatched. Germline CDR1 DFQATT, CDR2 SNEGSKA (reference sequence). CDR3 DNA: TGCAGTGCCGAGGACAGGGCCTCCTACGAGCAGTACTTC. As protein: CSAEDRASYEQYF.

This clonotype was seen more than once but under ten times. This rearrangement joins TRBV9 to TRBJ2-7; tentatively, D is TRBD1 or TRBD2 (5 bases each). The V gene's germline CDR1 is SGDLS and CDR2 YYNGEE. The CDR3 covers 14 residues. V shed 3 bases and J shed 4 bases, with 14 bases lying between them. The CDR3 loop is CASSDPGSGYEQYF. DNA for the CDR3: TGTGCCAGCAGCGACCCAGGGTCGGGGTACGAGCAGTACTTC.

There are a few counts of this clonotype. The CDR3 loop is CASSHILEGTVGELFF. In DNA, the CDR3 is TGTGCCAGCAGCCATATCCTAGAGGGTACCGTCGGGGAGCTGTTTTTT. V usage is TRBV4-2 and J usage is TRBJ2-2, with D perhaps matching TRBD2 (5 bases). The V gene's germline CDR1 is LGHNA and CDR2 YNFKEQ. V lost 3 bases and J lost 7, with 18 bases in between. The CDR3 covers 16 residues.

This clonotype showed up just a few times. V and J are TRBV12-3 or TRBV12-4 and TRBJ2-7, with D hard to call. Trimming stripped 6 bases from V and 1 base from J, with 10 bases between. The CDR3 totals 13 residues. The CDR3 nucleotides read TGTGCCAGCAGGTCCGGTCATTCCTACGAGCAGTACTTC. It codes for CASRSGHSYEQYF.

In DNA, the CDR3 is TGTGCCAGCAGGAGCCTAGCGGAGCCCGCAGGGAATGAGCAGTTCTTC. Translation gives CASRSLAEPAGNEQFF. The V call is TRBV6-1, the J call TRBJ2-1; 7 positions match TRBD2. This CDR3 region has 16 residues. Unmatched junction bases numbered 15, after V lost 6 bases and J lost 7 bases. Germline loops: CDR1 MNHNS, CDR2 SASEGT.

V is TRBV6-2 or TRBV6-3 and J is TRBJ2-3, with 7 bases identical to TRBD2. The CDR3 consists of 14 residues. The trim removed 8 bases at V and 4 bases at J, leaving 9 bases unmatched. The germline CDR1 and CDR2 sequences are MNHEY and SVGEGT. The CDR3 DNA sequence: TGTGCCAGCGACCGACTAGCTAGCGCAGATACGCAGTATTTT. Its translation: CASDRLASADTQYF.

This clonotype has a count of ten or more. The chain recombines TRBV27 with TRBJ2-7; 8 bases match TRBD2. The CDR3 runs 14 residues. Germline CDR1 is MNHEY and CDR2 is SMNVEV (reference sequence). J was trimmed by 2 bases and V by 4 bases; bases with no gene match: 4. CDR3 DNA sequence: TGTGCCAGCAGTTCGACTAGCGAAACCTACGAGCAGTACTTC. Encoded protein: CASSSTSETYEQYF.

This clonotype occurred a few times. This rearrangement joins TRBV4-1 to TRBJ2-2, with TRBD2 matching over 8 bases. Trimming removed 3 bases from V and 0 bases from J; junction bases left unmatched: 3. The germline CDR1 and CDR2 sequences are MGHRA and YSYEKL. The CDR3 has 16 residues. For the CDR3, the DNA is TGCGCCAGCAGCCACATAGCGGGATCGAACACCGGGGAGCTGTTTTTT. Its protein product is CASSHIAGSNTGELFF.

The chain couples TRBV7-9 to TRBJ1-2; D is ambiguous. The CDR3 consists of 14 residues. CDR1 is SEHNR, CDR2 FQNEAQ, per germline (reference sequence). V lost 0 bases and J lost 4, with 9 bases in between. Here the CDR3 reads CASSLAAQIYGYTF. CDR3 in DNA: TGTGCCAGCAGCTTAGCAGCACAGATCTATGGCTACACCTTC.

This clonotype came up a few times. The CDR3 bases are TGTGCCAGCAGCCCCCCCGGGACTAGGGCCAGCGAGCAGTACTTC. Protein: CASSPPGTRASEQYF. V gene TRBV5-5 combines with J gene TRBJ2-7, with TRBD2 identical over 8 bases. Germline V gene lookup returns CDR1 SGHKS and CDR2 YYEKEE (reference sequence). Trimming took 4 bases from V and 6 from J; bases not matched to a gene: 12. This CDR3 comprises 15 residues.

The J gene is TRBJ2-1, the V gene TRBV13; TRBD2 aligns across 10 bases. V lost 2 bases, J lost 4 bases, and 5 bases stayed unmatched. This CDR3 comprises 16 residues. CDR1 PRHDT and CDR2 FYEKMQ come from the germline V gene (reference sequence). The CDR3 protein is CASSLRLTSGYNEQFF. CDR3 nucleotides: TGTGCCAGCAGCTTAAGACTGACTAGCGGGTACAATGAGCAGTTCTTC.

The sample holds a few counts of this clonotype. The chain uses TRBV25-1 and TRBJ2-3, with TRBD1 matching 8 bases. This CDR3 has 16 amino acids. Trimming took 1 base from V and 5 from J; bases not matched to a gene: 8. The germline V gene encodes CDR1 MGHDK and CDR2 SYGVNS. CDR3 sequence reads: CASSESGRGRGDTQYF. Here the CDR3 DNA reads TGTGCCAGCAGTGAATCGGGCAGGGGGCGAGGAGATACGCAGTATTTT.

The J gene is TRBJ2-1, the V gene TRBV6-1, with 11 bases identical to TRBD2. CDR1 is MNHNS and CDR2 is SASEGT in the germline V gene. This CDR3 contains 15 residues. Trimming cost V 3 bases and J 4 bases; bases outside gene matches: 2. The chain's CDR3 is CASSDPSGGYNEQFF. CDR3 nucleotides: TGTGCCAGCAGTGACCCTAGCGGGGGGTACAATGAGCAGTTCTTC.

The chain links TRBV3-1 to TRBJ2-7; D is perhaps TRBD2 (5 bases). V gave up 0 bases and J gave up 2 bases, with 14 bases separating them. CDR1 and CDR2 (germline): LGHDT, YNNKEL (reference sequence). CDR3 size: 16 residues. The CDR3 sequence is CASSQDRDGRTYEQYF. In nucleotides, the CDR3 is TGTGCCAGCAGCCAAGATCGGGATGGACGGACCTACGAGCAGTACTTC.

The table lists this clonotype with a few counts. The genes are TRBV7-9 and TRBJ2-5; 12 positions match TRBD2. The junction had 1 base not matched to a gene; V was cut back by 1 base and J by 4 bases. Germline lookup yields CDR1 SEHNR and CDR2 FQNEAQ (reference sequence). The CDR3 loop spans 15 amino acids. The CDR3 loop reads CASSLVLAGGETQYF. DNA of the CDR3: TGTGCCAGCAGCTTAGTACTAGCGGGAGGAGAGACCCAGTACTTC. The variable domain in full, completed from reference TRBV7-9 and TRBJ2-5, reads DTGVSQNPRHKITKRGQNVTFRCDPISEHNRLYWYRQTLGQGPEFLTYFQNEAQLEKSRLLSDRFSAERPKGSFSTLEIQRTEQGDSAMYLCASSLVLAGGETQYFGPGTRLLVL.

Ten or more counts support this clonotype. The chain has TRBV5-1 and TRBJ1-2; tentative D call: TRBD1 (5 bases). This CDR3 spans 13 amino acids. V dropped 4 bases and J dropped 3 bases, with 10 bases sitting between them. Germline assignment: CDR1 SGHRS and CDR2 YFSETQ. The CDR3 protein is CASSSDRYYGYTF. The CDR3 DNA is TGCGCCAGCAGCAGCGACAGATACTATGGCTACACCTTC.